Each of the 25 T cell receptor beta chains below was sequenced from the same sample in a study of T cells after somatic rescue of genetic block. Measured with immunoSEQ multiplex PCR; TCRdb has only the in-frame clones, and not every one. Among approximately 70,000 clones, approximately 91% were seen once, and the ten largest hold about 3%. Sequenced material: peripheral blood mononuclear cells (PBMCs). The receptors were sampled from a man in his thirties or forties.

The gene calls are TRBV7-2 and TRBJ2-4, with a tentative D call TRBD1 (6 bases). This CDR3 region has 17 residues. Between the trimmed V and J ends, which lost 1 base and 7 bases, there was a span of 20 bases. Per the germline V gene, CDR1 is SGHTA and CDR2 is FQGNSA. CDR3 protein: CASSLGGTTGLQNIQYF. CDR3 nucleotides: TGTGCCAGCAGCTTAGGGGGCACGACAGGATTGCAGAACATTCAGTACTTC.

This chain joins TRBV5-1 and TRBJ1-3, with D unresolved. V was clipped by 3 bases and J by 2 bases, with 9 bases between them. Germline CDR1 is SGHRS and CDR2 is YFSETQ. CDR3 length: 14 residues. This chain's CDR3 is CASSSSNTGNTIYF. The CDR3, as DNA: TGCGCCAGCAGCTCTAGTAACACTGGAAACACCATATATTTT.

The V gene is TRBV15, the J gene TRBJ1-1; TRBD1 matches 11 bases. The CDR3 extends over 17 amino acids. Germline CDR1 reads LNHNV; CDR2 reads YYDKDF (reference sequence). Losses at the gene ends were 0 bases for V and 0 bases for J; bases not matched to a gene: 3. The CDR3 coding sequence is TGTGCCACCAGCAGAGACCGGACAGGGGGCCTGAACACTGAAGCTTTCTTT. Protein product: CATSRDRTGGLNTEAFF.

The chain's CDR3 is CASSLAGGHYNEQFF. CDR3 in DNA: TGTGCCAGCAGCTTAGCGGGAGGCCACTACAATGAGCAGTTCTTC. The chain uses TRBV5-4 and TRBJ2-1, with 9 bases that match TRBD2. Germline CDR1 reads SGHNT; CDR2 reads YYREEE (reference sequence). The V segment lost 2 bases and the J segment 3 bases; nucleotides outside the gene matches: 3. The CDR3 is 15 residues long.

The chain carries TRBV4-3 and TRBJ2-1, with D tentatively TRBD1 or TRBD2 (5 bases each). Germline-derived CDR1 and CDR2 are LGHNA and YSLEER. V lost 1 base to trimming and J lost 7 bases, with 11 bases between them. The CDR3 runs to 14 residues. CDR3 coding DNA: TGCGCCAGCAGCCAAGTCCGTTGGGGGAATGAGCAGTTCTTC. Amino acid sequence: CASSQVRWGNEQFF.

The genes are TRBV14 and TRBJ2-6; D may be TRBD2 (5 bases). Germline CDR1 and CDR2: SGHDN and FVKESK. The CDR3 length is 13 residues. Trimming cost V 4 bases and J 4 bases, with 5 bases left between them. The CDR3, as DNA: TGTGCCAGCAGCCGGAGGGGGGCCAACGTCCTGACTTTC. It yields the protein CASSRRGANVLTF.

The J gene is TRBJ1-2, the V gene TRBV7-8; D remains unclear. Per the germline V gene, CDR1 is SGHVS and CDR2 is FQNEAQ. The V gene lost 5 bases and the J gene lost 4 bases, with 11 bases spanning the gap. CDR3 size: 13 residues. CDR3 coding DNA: TGTGCCAGCAGCCAAGGAGGGCGCTATGGCTACACCTTC. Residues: CASSQGGRYGYTF.

The DNA of the CDR3 is TGTGCCAGCAGCTTAACAGGAGGGACTAGGGGCAATGAGCAGTTCTTC. Translated: CASSLTGGTRGNEQFF. V and J are TRBV7-3 and TRBJ2-1; 8 nucleotides agree with TRBD2. The CDR3 is made up of 16 amino acids. V lost 0 bases and J lost 6; bases outside the gene matches: 7. Germline CDR1 and CDR2: SGHTA and FQGTGA.

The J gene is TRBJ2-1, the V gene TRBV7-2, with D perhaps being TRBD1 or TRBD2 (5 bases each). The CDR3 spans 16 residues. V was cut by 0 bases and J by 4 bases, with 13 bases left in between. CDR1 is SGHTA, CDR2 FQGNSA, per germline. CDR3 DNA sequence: TGTGCCAGCAGCTTAGCGGGACCCTCGCGGTACAATGAGCAGTTCTTC. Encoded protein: CASSLAGPSRYNEQFF.

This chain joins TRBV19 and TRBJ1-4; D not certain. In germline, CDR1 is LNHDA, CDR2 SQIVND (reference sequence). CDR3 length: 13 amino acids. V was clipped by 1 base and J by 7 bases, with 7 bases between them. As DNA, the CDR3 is TGTGCCAGTAGTATAGTTCGGGCTGAAAAACTGTTTTTT. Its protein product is CASSIVRAEKLFF.

The CDR3 protein is CASSLIQGVREQYF. For the CDR3, the DNA is TGTGCCAGCAGTTTAATCCAGGGAGTGAGGGAGCAGTACTTC. The J gene is TRBJ2-7, the V gene TRBV27, with D perhaps matching TRBD1 or TRBD2 (5 bases each). Germline V gene sequence: CDR1 MNHEY, CDR2 SMNVEV (reference sequence). CDR3 length: 14 amino acids. V lost 2 bases to trimming and J lost 7 bases, with 15 bases between them.

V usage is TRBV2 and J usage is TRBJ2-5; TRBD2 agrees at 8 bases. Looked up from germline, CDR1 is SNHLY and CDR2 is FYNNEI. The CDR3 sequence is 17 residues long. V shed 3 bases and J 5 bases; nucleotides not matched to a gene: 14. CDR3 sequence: CASSDLRAEREWETQYF. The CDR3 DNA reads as TGTGCCAGCAGTGATCTTCGGGCAGAGCGGGAGTGGGAGACCCAGTACTTC.

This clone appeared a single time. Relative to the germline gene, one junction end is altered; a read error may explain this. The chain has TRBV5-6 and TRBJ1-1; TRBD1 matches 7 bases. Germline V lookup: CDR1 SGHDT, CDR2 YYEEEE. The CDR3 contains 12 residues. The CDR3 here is CASSLGGTGAFF. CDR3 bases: TGTGCCAGCAGCTTAGGGGGCACTGGAGCTTTCTTT.

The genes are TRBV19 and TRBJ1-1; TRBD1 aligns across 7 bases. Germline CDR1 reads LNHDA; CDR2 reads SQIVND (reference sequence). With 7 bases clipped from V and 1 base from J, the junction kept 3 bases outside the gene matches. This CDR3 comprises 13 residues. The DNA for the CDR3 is TGTGCCAGTATGGGACAGCCGAACACTGAAGCTTTCTTT. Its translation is CASMGQPNTEAFF.

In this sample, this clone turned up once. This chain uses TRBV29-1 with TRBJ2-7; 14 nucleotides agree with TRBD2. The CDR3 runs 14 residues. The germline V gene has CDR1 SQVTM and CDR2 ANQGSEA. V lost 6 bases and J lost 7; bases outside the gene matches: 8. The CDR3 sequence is CSVEGLAGVREQYF. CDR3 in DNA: TGCAGCGTGGAGGGACTAGCGGGAGTGCGGGAGCAGTACTTC.

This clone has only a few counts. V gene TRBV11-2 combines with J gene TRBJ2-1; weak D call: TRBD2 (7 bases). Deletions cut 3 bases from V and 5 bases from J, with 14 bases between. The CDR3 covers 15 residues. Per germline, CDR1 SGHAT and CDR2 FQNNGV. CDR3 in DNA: TGTGCCAGCAGCTTGGGGGGGGCTTTGAACAATGAGCAGTTCTTC. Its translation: CASSLGGALNNEQFF.

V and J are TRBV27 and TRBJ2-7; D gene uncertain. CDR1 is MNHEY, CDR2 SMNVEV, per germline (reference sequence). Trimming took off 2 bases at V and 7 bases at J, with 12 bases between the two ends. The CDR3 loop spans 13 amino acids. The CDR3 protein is CASSLSRIGEQYF. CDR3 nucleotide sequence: TGTGCCAGCAGTTTAAGCAGGATTGGAGAGCAGTACTTC.

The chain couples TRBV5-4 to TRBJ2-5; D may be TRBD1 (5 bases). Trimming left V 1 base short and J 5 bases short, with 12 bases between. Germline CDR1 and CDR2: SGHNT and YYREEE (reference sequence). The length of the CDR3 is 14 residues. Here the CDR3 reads CASSLLGPAETQYF. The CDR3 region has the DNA TGTGCCAGCAGCTTGTTGGGGCCGGCGGAGACCCAGTACTTC.

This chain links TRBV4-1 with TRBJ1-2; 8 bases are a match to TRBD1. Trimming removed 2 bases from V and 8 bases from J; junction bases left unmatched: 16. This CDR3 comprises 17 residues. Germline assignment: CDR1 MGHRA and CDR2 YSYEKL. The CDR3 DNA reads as TGCGCCAGCAGCCAAAGAAAAACAGGGGGAGACTTTTCAGGCTACACCTTC. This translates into CASSQRKTGGDFSGYTF.

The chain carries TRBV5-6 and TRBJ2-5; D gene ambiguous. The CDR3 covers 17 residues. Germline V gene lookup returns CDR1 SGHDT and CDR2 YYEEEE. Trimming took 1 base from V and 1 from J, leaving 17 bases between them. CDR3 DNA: TGTGCCAGCAGCTTGATAACCCTGGGTAGACTCCAAGAGACCCAGTACTTC. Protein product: CASSLITLGRLQETQYF.

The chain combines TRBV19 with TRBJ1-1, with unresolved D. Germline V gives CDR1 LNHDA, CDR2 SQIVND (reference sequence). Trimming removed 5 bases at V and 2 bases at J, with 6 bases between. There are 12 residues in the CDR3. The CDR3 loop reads CASSQDNTEAFF. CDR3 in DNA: TGTGCCAGTAGTCAGGACAACACTGAAGCTTTCTTT.

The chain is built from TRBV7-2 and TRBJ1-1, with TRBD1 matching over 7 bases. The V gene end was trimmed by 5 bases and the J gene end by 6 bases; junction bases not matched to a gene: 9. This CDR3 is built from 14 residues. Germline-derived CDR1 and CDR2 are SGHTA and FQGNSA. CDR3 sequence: CASSPTGQFPEAFF. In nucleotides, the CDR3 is TGTGCCAGCAGCCCCACGGGACAGTTCCCTGAAGCTTTCTTT.

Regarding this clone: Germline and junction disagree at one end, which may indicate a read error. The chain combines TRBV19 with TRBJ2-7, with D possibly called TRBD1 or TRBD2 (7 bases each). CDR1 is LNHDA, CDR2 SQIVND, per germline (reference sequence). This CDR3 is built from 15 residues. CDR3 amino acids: CTSSRGDSGLYEQYF. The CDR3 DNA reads TGTACCAGTAGTCGGGGGGACAGCGGTCTCTACGAGCAGTACTTC.

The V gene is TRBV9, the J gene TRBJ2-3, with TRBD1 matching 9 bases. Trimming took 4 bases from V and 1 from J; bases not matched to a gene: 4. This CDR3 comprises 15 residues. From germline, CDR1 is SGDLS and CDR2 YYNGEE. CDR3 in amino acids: CASSHRGPGTDTQYF. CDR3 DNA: TGTGCCAGCAGCCACAGGGGGCCCGGCACAGATACGCAGTATTTT.

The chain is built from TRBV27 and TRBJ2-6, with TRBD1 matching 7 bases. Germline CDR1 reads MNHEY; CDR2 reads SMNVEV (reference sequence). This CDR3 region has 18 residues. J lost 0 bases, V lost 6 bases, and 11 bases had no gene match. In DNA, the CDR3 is TGTGCCAGCAGGCTCCTAGGGGGACAGAACTCTGGGGCCAACGTCCTGACTTTC. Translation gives CASRLLGGQNSGANVLTF. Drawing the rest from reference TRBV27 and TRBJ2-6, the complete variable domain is EAQVTQNPRYLITVTGKKLTVTCSQNMNHEYMSWYRQDPGLGLRQIYYSMNVEVTDKGDVPEGYKVSRKEKRNFPLILESPSPNQTSLYFCASRLLGGQNSGANVLTFGAGSRLTVL.